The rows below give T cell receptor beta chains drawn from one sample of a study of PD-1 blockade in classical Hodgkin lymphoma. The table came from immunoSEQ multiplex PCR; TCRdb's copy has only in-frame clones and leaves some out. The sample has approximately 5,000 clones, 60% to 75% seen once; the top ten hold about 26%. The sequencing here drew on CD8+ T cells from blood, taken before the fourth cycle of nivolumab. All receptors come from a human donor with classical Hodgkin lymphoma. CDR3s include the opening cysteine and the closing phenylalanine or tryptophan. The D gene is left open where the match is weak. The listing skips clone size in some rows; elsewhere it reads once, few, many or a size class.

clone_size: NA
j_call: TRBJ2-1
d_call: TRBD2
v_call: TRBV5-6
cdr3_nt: TGTGCCAGCAGCTTGGCTAGCGGGACCTCCTACAATGAGCAGTTCTTC
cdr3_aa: CASSLASGTSYNEQFF

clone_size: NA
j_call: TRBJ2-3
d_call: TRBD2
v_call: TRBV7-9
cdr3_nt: TGTGCCAGCAGCCAAGGTGATGGGGGGGACACAGATACGCAGTATTTT
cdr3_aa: CASSQGDGGDTDTQYF

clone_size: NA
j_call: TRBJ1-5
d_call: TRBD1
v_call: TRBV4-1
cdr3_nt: TGCGCCAGCAGCCAAGACGGGACAGGGGGCAACAATCAGCCCCAGCATTTT
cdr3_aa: CASSQDGTGGNNQPQHF

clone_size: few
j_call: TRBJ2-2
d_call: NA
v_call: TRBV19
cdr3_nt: TGTGCCAGTACCCAAGATGAGGTGACGTGGGGGTACCTCGGGAACACCGGGGAGCTGTTTTTT
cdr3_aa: CASTQDEVTWGYLGNTGELFF

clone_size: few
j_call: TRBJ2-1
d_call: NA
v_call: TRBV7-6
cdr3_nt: TGTGCCAGCAGCGAACACAATGAGCAGTTCTTC
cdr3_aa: CASSEHNEQFF

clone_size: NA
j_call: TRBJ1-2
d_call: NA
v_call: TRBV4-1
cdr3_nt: TGCGCCAGCAGCCCCCCGCCCCCAGGGGAGGTCTATGGCTACACCTTC
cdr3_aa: CASSPPPPGEVYGYTF

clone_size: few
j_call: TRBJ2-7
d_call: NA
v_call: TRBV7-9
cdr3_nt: TGTGCCAGCAGCCAAGCCAAGGGGGGCCTATCCTACGAGCAGTACTTC
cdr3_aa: CASSQAKGGLSYEQYF

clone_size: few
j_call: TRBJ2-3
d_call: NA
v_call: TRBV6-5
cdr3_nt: TGTGCCAGCAGTTACGCGCGGGACAGCACAGATACGCAGTATTTT
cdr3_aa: CASSYARDSTDTQYF

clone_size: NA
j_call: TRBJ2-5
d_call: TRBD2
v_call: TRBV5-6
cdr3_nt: TGTGCCAGCAGCTTGGTTTGGTCTAGCGGATCTCCCCAAGAGACCCAGTACTTC
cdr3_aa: CASSLVWSSGSPQETQYF

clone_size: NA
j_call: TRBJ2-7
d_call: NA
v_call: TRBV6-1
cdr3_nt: TGTGCCAGCGATGGCCTCAGGGGTGGCTACGAGCAGTACTTC
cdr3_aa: CASDGLRGGYEQYF

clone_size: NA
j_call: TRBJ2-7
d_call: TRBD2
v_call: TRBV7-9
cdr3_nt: TGCGCCAGCAGCACTAAACGCGGGACTAGCGGGAGCCGAGGCTACGAGCAGTACTTC
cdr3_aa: CASSTKRGTSGSRGYEQYF